A selection of T cell receptor beta chains follows, all from one sample in a study of T cell responses to AZD1222 COVID-19 vaccine. Measured with immunoSEQ multiplex PCR; TCRdb has only the in-frame clones, and not every one. Among 120,000 to 150,000 clones, 88% were seen once, and the ten largest hold under 5.5%. Sample: peripheral blood, taken 28 days after the second dose of the MenACWY control vaccine. The receptors were sampled from an adult who received the MenACWY meningococcal vaccine as a control. Each CDR3 is given with its conserved first and last residue.

j_call	v_call	cdr3_aa
TRBJ2-7	TRBV7-8	CASTAHTYEQYF
TRBJ1-2	TRBV5-1	CASRRESGQNYGYTF
TRBJ1-2	TRBV9	CASSASPGQQNGYTF
TRBJ2-2	TRBV19	CACAGGGSNTGELFF
TRBJ1-5	TRBV5-5	CASSFALNREGSNQPQHF
TRBJ2-1	TRBV7-2	CASSPAGTGLYNEQFF
TRBJ1-2	TRBV10-1	CARIQGLGVCYGYTF
TRBJ1-1	TRBV7-3	CASSPQPGQGLTEAFF
TRBJ2-7	TRBV4-3	CASSQDPGGLYEQYF
TRBJ1-4	TRBV5-5	CASRPQLATNEKLFF
TRBJ2-1	TRBV7-2	CASSPAGISNEQFF
TRBJ2-6	TRBV5-1	CASSLGQISGANVLTF
TRBJ1-2	TRBV30	CAWSTQMTGLRGYTF
TRBJ2-5	TRBV5-4	CASSLGASGRGETQYF
TRBJ1-6	TRBV11-3	CASSQGQYNSPLHF
TRBJ2-3	TRBV11-3	CASSSGAATDTQYF
TRBJ2-6	TRBV11-3	CASSLAPGGPSGANVLTF
TRBJ2-5	TRBV4-1	CASSQGDRGRETQYF
TRBJ2-7	TRBV5-6	CASSLIGREFEQYF
TRBJ2-7	TRBV21-1	CASSNTGYEQYF
TRBJ1-1	TRBV12-3/TRBV12-4	CASSLGGVRKAFF
TRBJ2-1	TRBV5-1	CASRQDPYNEQFF
TRBJ2-7	TRBV11-2	CASSLVVSSYEQYF
TRBJ1-4	TRBV5-1	CASSRDGNRGNEKLFF
TRBJ1-6	TRBV5-6	CASSSSSASLHF
TRBJ2-1	TRBV9	CASSKREGNEQFF
TRBJ1-5	TRBV6-2/TRBV6-3	CASSYYPGHRSSNQPQHF
TRBJ1-5	TRBV5-1	CASSLETGGSQPQHF